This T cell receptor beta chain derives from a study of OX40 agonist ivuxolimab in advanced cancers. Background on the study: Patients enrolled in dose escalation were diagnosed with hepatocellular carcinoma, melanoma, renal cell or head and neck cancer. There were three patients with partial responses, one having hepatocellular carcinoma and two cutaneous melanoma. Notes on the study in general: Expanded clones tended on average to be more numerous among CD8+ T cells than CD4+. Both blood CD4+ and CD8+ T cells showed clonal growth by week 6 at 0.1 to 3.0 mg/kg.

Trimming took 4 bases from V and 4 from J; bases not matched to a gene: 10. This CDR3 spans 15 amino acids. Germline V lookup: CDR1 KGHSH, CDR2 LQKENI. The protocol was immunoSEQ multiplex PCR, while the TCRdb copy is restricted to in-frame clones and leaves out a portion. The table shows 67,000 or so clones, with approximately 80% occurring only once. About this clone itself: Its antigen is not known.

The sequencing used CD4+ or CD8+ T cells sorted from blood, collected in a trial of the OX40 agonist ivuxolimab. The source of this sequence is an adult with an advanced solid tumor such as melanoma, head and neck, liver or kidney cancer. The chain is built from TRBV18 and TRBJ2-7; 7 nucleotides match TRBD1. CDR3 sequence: CASSRTKGQQYEQYF. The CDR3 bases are TGTGCCAGCTCACGAACCAAGGGACAGCAATACGAGCAGTACTTC.